These T cell receptor beta chains were read from a single sample in a study of control samples from healthy donors and cancer patients. Repertoires were generated with immunoSEQ multiplex PCR, while TCRdb's copy carries only in-frame clones and drops some. This table has roughly 80,000 clones, around nine tenths appearing once. Sequencing input: blood. The origin of the receptors is a woman in her forties or fifties in good health. CDR3s include the opening cysteine and the closing phenylalanine or tryptophan. Each record gives: D gene, V gene, CDR3 length, J gene, clone size, CDR3 DNA, CDR3 protein. The D gene is left open where the match is weak. Clone sizes are given selectively: once, few, many, or a class where the clone is expanded.

>NA|TRBV7-9|12|TRBJ1-5|NA
TGTGCCAGCCAGGGCAGCAATCAGCCCCAGCATTTT
CASQGSNQPQHF
>NA|TRBV27|19|TRBJ1-6|NA
TGTGCCAGCAGTTCCCTTCGTAGTTCCGACAGCTCCTATAATTCACCCCTCCACTTT
CASSSLRSSDSSYNSPLHF
>NA|TRBV14|13|TRBJ2-7|few
TGTGCCAGCAGCCTGGGATTCTCCTACGAGCAGTACTTC
CASSLGFSYEQYF
>TRBD2|TRBV15|15|TRBJ2-3|NA
TGTGCCACCAGCAGAGGGGCCGGGGGGGTAGATACGCAGTATTTT
CATSRGAGGVDTQYF
>NA|TRBV9|16|TRBJ1-2|NA
TGTGCCAGCAGCGTATTCTCCGGGGAGGGAATGTCTGGCTACACCTTC
CASSVFSGEGMSGYTF
>NA|TRBV20-1|13|TRBJ1-3|NA
TGCAGTGCTAGTTCGGGCATTGGAAACACCATATATTTT
CSASSGIGNTIYF
>TRBD1|TRBV30|15|TRBJ1-4|NA
TGTGCCTGGAGTGCTCCCGGGACAGGGGTAGAAAAACTGTTTTTT
CAWSAPGTGVEKLFF
>NA|TRBV5-8|15|TRBJ2-7|NA
TGTGCCAGCAGCTACACCAGGGAAAGGACCTACGAGCAGTACTTC
CASSYTRERTYEQYF
>TRBD1|TRBV12-3/TRBV12-4|13|TRBJ1-2|NA
TGTGCCAGCAGCCACACTCTCAGGGGGGGCTACACCTTC
CASSHTLRGGYTF
>NA|TRBV2|13|TRBJ2-7|NA
TGTGCCAGCGGTGAGGCCGGTACCTACGAGCAGTACTTC
CASGEAGTYEQYF
>NA|TRBV3-1/TRBV3-2|15|TRBJ1-1|few
TGTGCCAGCAGCCCGATGAACTTACTGAACACTGAAGCTTTCTTT
CASSPMNLLNTEAFF
>TRBD1|TRBV6-5|15|TRBJ1-5|NA
TGTGCCAGCAGTTACTCGGGACAGAATAATCAGCCCCAGCATTTT
CASSYSGQNNQPQHF
>NA|TRBV29-1|11|TRBJ1-4|NA
TGCAGCGTTGGCGGACCTGAAAAACTGTTTTTT
CSVGGPEKLFF
>TRBD2|TRBV4-1|17|TRBJ2-1|NA
TGCGCCAGCAGCCAAGAAAGGCGGGGGGCTACCTACAATGAGCAGTTCTTC
CASSQERRGATYNEQFF
>NA|TRBV5-6|16|TRBJ1-2|NA
TGTGCCAGCAGCCGCCGAGGGGTCTACTCTAACTATGGCTACACCTTC
CASSRRGVYSNYGYTF
>NA|TRBV11-2|14|TRBJ1-1|NA
TGTGCCAGCAGCTTTATCGGGGGCGAGACTGAAGCTTTCTTT
CASSFIGGETEAFF
>TRBD1|TRBV4-1|15|TRBJ1-6|NA
TGCGCCAGCAGCCCAGGGGGCTCCTATAATTCACCCCTCCACTTT
CASSPGGSYNSPLHF
>NA|TRBV5-1|13|TRBJ2-7|NA
TGCGCCAGCAGCGAGACCGACTCCTACGAGCAGTACTTC
CASSETDSYEQYF
>NA|TRBV30|11|TRBJ2-3|NA
TGTGCCTGGTTGTATAGCCGTACGCAGTATTTT
CAWLYSRTQYF
>TRBD1|TRBV11-2|16|TRBJ2-3|NA
TGTGCCAGCAGCTTCTACGGGACAGGGGGCACAGATACGCAGTATTTT
CASSFYGTGGTDTQYF
>NA|TRBV5-1|16|TRBJ2-7|NA
TGCGCCAGCAGTTCAGATATCGGGGGCCGGAGCTACGAGCAGTACTTC
CASSSDIGGRSYEQYF
>NA|TRBV19|16|TRBJ1-1|NA
TGTGCCAGTAGCCGCACCGGACTTCCACCGAACACTGAAGCTTTCTTT
CASSRTGLPPNTEAFF
>NA|TRBV7-8|16|TRBJ2-5|NA
TGTGCCAGCAGCTTAGCGCATTCCGGGCCAGTAGAGACCCAGTACTTC
CASSLAHSGPVETQYF
>TRBD2|TRBV3-1/TRBV3-2|15|TRBJ2-1|NA
TGTGCCAGCAGCCAGACTAGCGGGGGGGCGTATGAGCAGTTCTTC
CASSQTSGGAYEQFF
>NA|TRBV11-3|14|TRBJ2-7|NA
TGTGCCAGCAGGGTACCGGCCCGGGGTGACGAGCAGTACTTC
CASRVPARGDEQYF
>NA|TRBV10-3|13|TRBJ2-3|NA
TGTGCCATCAGTCAAGGGGTCACAGATACGCAGTATTTT
CAISQGVTDTQYF
>NA|TRBV2|14|TRBJ1-5|once
TGTGCCAGCAGCCATGGACACACTAATCAGCCCCAGCATTTT
CASSHGHTNQPQHF
>NA|TRBV25-1|15|TRBJ2-2|NA
TGTGCCAGCAGTGACACCGGGACACGCACCGGGGAGCTGTTTTTT
CASSDTGTRTGELFF
>NA|TRBV11-2|14|TRBJ2-5|NA
TGTGCCAGCAGCCAATCAGGGTGGGGAGAGACCCAGTACTTC
CASSQSGWGETQYF
>TRBD1|TRBV6-5|14|TRBJ2-2|NA
TGTGCCAGTCACAGGGGGTCGAACACCGGGGAGCTGTTTTTT
CASHRGSNTGELFF
>NA|TRBV5-4|12|TRBJ2-1|NA
TGTGCCAGCAGCTTGGGACTGGGGGAGCAGTTCTTC
CASSLGLGEQFF
>NA|TRBV18|14|TRBJ2-3|NA
TGTGCCAGTCTTCCCAGACCAATCACAGATACGCAGTATTTT
CASLPRPITDTQYF
>NA|TRBV6-4|13|TRBJ2-2|NA
TGTGCCAGCAGCGAATATTTCACCGGGGAGCTGTTTTTT
CASSEYFTGELFF
>NA|TRBV19|11|TRBJ2-7|NA
TGTGCCAGTAGTATGAGCCACGAGCAGTACTTC
CASSMSHEQYF
>TRBD1|TRBV7-8|13|TRBJ1-1|NA
TGTGCCAGCAGCTTGACAGGGGGCACTGAAGCTTTCTTT
CASSLTGGTEAFF
>NA|TRBV5-6|16|TRBJ1-2|NA
TGTGCCAGCAGCTCCCTCAGTCAGGGTAATGTTTATGGCTACACCTTC
CASSSLSQGNVYGYTF
>TRBD1|TRBV5-5|15|TRBJ1-5|few
TGTGCCAGCAGCTCTAATACAGGGGGCCATCAGCCCCAGCATTTT
CASSSNTGGHQPQHF
>NA|TRBV6-5|14|TRBJ2-7|few
TGTGCCAGCCAGAAGGGTTTTCAGGGCTACGAGCAGTACTTC
CASQKGFQGYEQYF
>TRBD1|TRBV5-1|16|TRBJ1-6|NA
TGCGCCAGCAGCTTGACAGGGGGCGGCGATAATTCACCCCTCCACTTT
CASSLTGGGDNSPLHF
>NA|TRBV2|12|TRBJ1-1|NA
TGTGCCAGCAGTGAAGCTTCGGGTAGGGCTTTCTTT
CASSEASGRAFF
>NA|TRBV11-3|14|TRBJ2-1|NA
TGTGCCAGCAGACCCGGGACGGACGACAATGAGCAGTTCTTC
CASRPGTDDNEQFF
>NA|TRBV5-1|15|TRBJ1-5|once
TGCGCCAGCAGCTTGGTAGGGGAGGCTAATCAGCCCCAGCATTTT
CASSLVGEANQPQHF
>TRBD1|TRBV2|13|TRBJ1-2|NA
TGTGCCAGCAGTGGACAGGGAAGCTATGGCTACACCTTC
CASSGQGSYGYTF
>NA|TRBV5-1|15|TRBJ2-2|NA
TGCGCCAGCAGCTTAGATGTCGCAGACACCGGGGAGCTGTTTTTT
CASSLDVADTGELFF
>NA|TRBV30|12|TRBJ1-5|NA
TGTGCCTGGAGTACCGGGACCCAGCCCCAGCATTTT
CAWSTGTQPQHF